This TCR beta chain was recorded in a study of T cell responses to AZD1222 COVID-19 vaccine. Regarding the study as a whole: Every sample of the repertoires postdated the peak T cell response. A mostly white British donor set with more females was recruited, and clonal diversity was possibly underestimated.

Produced via immunoSEQ multiplex PCR; TCRdb's table is partial and in-frame only. In the table there are under 150,000 clones, 85% to 95% of which are singletons. Of note for this clone: Its antigen is unidentified.

The material sequenced was peripheral blood, taken on day 0 of AZD1222 vaccination. This sequence was found in an adult in good health.

In DNA form, the CDR3 reads TGTGCCAGCAGTTCGACAGGGCACCTTACAACTAATGAAAAACTGTTTTTT. It is translated as CASSSTGHLTTNEKLFF. The chain links TRBV4-2 to TRBJ1-4; the match to TRBD1 covers 7 bases. V was pared by 6 bases and J by 0 bases, with 10 bases of the junction left unmatched. CDR1 is LGHNA and CDR2 is YNFKEQ in the germline V gene. The CDR3 sequence is 17 residues long.